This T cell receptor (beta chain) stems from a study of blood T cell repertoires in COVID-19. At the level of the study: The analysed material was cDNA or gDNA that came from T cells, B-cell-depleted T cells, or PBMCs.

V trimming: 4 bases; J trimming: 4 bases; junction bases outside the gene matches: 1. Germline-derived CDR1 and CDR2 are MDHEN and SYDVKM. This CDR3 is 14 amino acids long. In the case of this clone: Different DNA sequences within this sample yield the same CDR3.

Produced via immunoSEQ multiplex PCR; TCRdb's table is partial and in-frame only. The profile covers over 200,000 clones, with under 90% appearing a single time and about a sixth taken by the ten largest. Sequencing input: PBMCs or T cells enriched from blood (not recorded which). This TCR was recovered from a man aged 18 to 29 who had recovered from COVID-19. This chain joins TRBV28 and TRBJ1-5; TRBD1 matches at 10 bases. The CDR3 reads CASSSGQGNQPQHF. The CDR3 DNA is TGTGCCAGCAGTTCGGGACAGGGGAATCAGCCCCAGCATTTT.